This T cell receptor (beta chain) stems from a study of blood T cell repertoires in COVID-19. A remark on this clone: Within the sample, other DNA sequences also encode this same CDR3.

Only in-frame clones appear in the TCRdb table, and some are missing; sequencing was by immunoSEQ multiplex PCR. This repertoire shows about 81,000 clones, 85% to 90% found once; its top ten account for roughly 1%. Germline loops: CDR1 SGDLS, CDR2 YYNGEE. Trimming at V came to 2 bases and at J to 2 bases, leaving 5 bases not matched to a gene. This CDR3 contains 15 residues. Recruits, aged roughly 18 to 95 years, lived in 24 US areas. Membership in each cohort depended on participant-reported clinical history. Sequenced material: PBMCs or T cells enriched from blood (not recorded which). The chain carries TRBV9 and TRBJ1-2; 8 bases are a match to TRBD1. This sequence originates from a woman between 50 and 59 years old with acute COVID-19. CDR3 region: CASSVTGGSNYGYTF. The DNA for the CDR3 is TGTGCCAGCAGCGTTACAGGGGGGTCGAACTATGGCTACACCTTC.